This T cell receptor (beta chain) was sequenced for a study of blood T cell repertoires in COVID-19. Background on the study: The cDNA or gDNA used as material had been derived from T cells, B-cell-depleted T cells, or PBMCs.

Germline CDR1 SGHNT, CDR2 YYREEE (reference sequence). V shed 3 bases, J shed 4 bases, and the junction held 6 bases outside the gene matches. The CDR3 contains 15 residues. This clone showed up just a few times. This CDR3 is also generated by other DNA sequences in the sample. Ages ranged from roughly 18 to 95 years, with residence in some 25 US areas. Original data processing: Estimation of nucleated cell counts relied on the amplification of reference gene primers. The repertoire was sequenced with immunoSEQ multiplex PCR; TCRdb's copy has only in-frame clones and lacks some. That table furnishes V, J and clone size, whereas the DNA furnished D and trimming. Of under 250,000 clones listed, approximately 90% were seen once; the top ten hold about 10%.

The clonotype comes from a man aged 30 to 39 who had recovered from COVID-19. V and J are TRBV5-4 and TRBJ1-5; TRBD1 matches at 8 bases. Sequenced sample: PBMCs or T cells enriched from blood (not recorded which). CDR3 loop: CASSSQGAGNQPQHF. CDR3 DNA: TGTGCCAGCAGCTCGCAGGGGGCAGGGAATCAGCCCCAGCATTTT.